This T cell receptor beta chain was sequenced for a study of PD-1 blockade in classical Hodgkin lymphoma. Relapses following autologous stem cell transplantation were seen in all patients, with brentuximab vedotin exposure varying. Comments on this clone: What it binds is not known.

Data came from immunoSEQ multiplex PCR; TCRdb stores just in-frame clones and leaves some out. The sample lists 39,000 or so clones, approximately 86% occurring once. Whole-study findings and limits: The study found that TCR diversity rose significantly by C4D1 in CD4+ but not CD8+ cells. What caused the repertoire differences, perhaps disease activity or prior therapy, remains undefined. Newly diagnosed patients were said to have less baseline TCR diversity than healthy donors did.

V lost 6 bases, J lost 4 bases, and 9 bases stayed unmatched. Germline lookup yields CDR1 SNHLY and CDR2 FYNNEI. The CDR3 consists of 14 residues. Sample: peripheral blood mononuclear cells (PBMCs), taken before the second cycle of nivolumab. The V call is TRBV2, the J call TRBJ2-7; 7 bases fit TRBD2. The TCR originated in a human donor with classical Hodgkin lymphoma. Here the CDR3 reads CASRDGTKPYEQYF. The CDR3 nucleotides are TGTGCCAGCAGGGACGGGACTAAGCCTTACGAGCAGTACTTC.